This T cell receptor beta chain was retrieved from a study of cytomegalovirus exposure and HLA in healthy donors. This clone appeared once. The germline gives CDR1 MDHEN, CDR2 SYDVKM. The V end lost 7 bases, the J end lost 0 bases, and 19 bases lay between the germline ends. There are 17 residues in the CDR3. The primer mix had 60 Vbeta and 13 Jbeta primers. Using immunoSEQ multiplex PCR, the repertoire was profiled, and TCRdb retains in-frame clones only, with some absent. The table includes 150,000 to 200,000 clones, around 74% detected once. Sequenced input: PBMCs. V usage is TRBV28 and J usage is TRBJ1-5; weak D call: TRBD1 (5 bases). This sequence was found in a female donor in good health and CMV-seronegative. The CDR3 sequence: CASTRGGGDYSNQPQHF. The CDR3 region has the DNA TGTGCCAGCACCCGGGGAGGAGGGGATTATAGCAATCAGCCCCAGCATTTT.